This TCR beta chain appears in the sequencing data of a study of T cells in Graves' hyperthyroidism and ophthalmopathy (dated by TCRdb to the late 2010s). In terms of the full investigation: To identify distinguishing TCR V-J signatures, a discovery cohort of around 100 patients was used, comprising some 45 with Graves' ophthalmopathy and 57 with stable Graves' hyperthyroidism. An independent validation cohort of 18 to 20 hyperthyroidism patients and about 15 patients who later progressed to ophthalmopathy tested prospective prediction of ophthalmopathy. For training and testing, the approximately 97 patients in the discovery cohort were randomly divided in a 7:3 ratio. In addition, the study compared T-cell repertoires in thyroid tissue and in blood from roughly six Graves' hyperthyroidism patients. Once sampling was done, hyperthyroidism patients were given methimazole at a starting dose of 30 mg daily, whereas ophthalmopathy patients were given high-dose intravenous methylprednisolone. TCR Vbeta CDR3 sequencing of some 140 peripheral blood samples (more than 40 ophthalmopathy, under 80 hyperthyroidism and some 17 progressor patients) is reported in the paper.

The germline V gene sets CDR1 to ENHRY and CDR2 to SYGVKD. V sheds 0 bases and J sheds 0 bases, leaving 8 bases between their ends. Inclusive of the bounding cysteine and phenylalanine, the CDR3 is 16 residues long. Only the CDR3 part of the read is kept: 48 bases, read in frame from the first base. Overall study outcomes, separate from this receptor: Most expanded thyroid clonotypes (frequency above 0.001) were also detected in blood, suggesting blood repertoires may reflect thyroid immune responses. Sample size was not statistically predetermined, and investigators were not blinded to group allocation. During validation, the model predicted progression to ophthalmopathy a median of about 6.3 months ahead of onset, with around 71% sensitivity and less than 85% specificity. A 13 V-J signature model separated ophthalmopathy from stable hyperthyroidism, with approximately 87% sensitivity and about 81% specificity in cross-validation and 80%/75% in testing.

TCR beta CDR3 regions were amplified from RNA transcripts. For the first round of RT-PCR on the TCR CDR3, the HTBI primer set was used together with the Qiagen OneStep RT-PCR kit. Libraries were constructed in a second round of multiplex PCR, after which size selection and purification were carried out. Sequencing of the libraries was done on an Illumina HiSeq2000 using paired-end 100 bp reads. Concerning the study's data processing: SOAPnuke was used to process the raw data, throwing out any read that contained adapters or uncalled bases, had a mean Phred below 15, or lacked an exact constant-primer or identifier match. COPE v1.2.5 was used to merge high-quality paired reads, and clonotypes were defined as unique nucleotide sequences. Clonotypes were aligned to IMGT TRBV, TRBD and TRBJ reference segments using MiTCR v1.1. Only V-J combinations with frequency above 0.0001, covering 99% to 99.2% of repertoires, were analysed. The TCS score was defined as F50 (clonal expansion) divided by E x V (chaos), with BLOSUM62-based TCRdist calculated between CDR3 peptides within each V-J. Welch's t-statistics and random forest reduced 450 to 600 V-J features to 13, which were used in a naive Bayes classifier (R e1071). The similarity between thyroid and blood repertoires was quantified using the Morisita-Horn index. TCRdb reworked the public reads: Q25 trimming with fastp, MiXCR clone assembly, productive beta chains retained. Every entry covers one CDR3 protein and lists the most common genes and DNA from its rows. TCRdb's processing, not the authors' own work, is the source of the V and J calls. Here the sample has about 570,000 distinct CDR3 sequences; 35% to 55% occur a single time. The ten largest clones take up around 17% of the sample.

The study excluded patients with uncontrolled infections, other autoimmune diseases, pregnancy or lactation. Diagnoses were established on the basis of clinical symptoms, serum thyroxine and TRAb, thyroid ultrasound, and orbital computed tomography. Total RNA was extracted using Trizol reagent, and RNA quality was assessed on an Agilent 2100 Bioanalyzer. Comments on this clonotype: It has no known antigen specificity. No base qualities exist here, and no much larger clone lies one base off it.

The rearrangement joined TRBV10-3 to TRBJ1-4; no D gene is confidently identified. What was sequenced was peripheral blood or thyroid tissue (not recorded which). The TCR sequence derives from an adult woman with Graves' disease, either hyperthyroidism or ophthalmopathy (not recorded which). The base sequence is TGTGCCATCAGTGAGTCGGGGTTTACAACTAATGAAAAACTGTTTTTT. Its coded protein is CAISESGFTTNEKLFF.